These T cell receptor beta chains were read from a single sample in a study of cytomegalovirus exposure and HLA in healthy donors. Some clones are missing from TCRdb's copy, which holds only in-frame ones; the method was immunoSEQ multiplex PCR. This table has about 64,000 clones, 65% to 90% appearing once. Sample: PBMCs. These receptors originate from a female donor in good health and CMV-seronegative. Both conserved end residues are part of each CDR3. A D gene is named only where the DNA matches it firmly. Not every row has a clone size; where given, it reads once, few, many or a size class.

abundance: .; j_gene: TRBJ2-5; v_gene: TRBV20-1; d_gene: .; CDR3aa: CSARIETQYF; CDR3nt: TGCAGTGCTCGTATAGAGACCCAGTACTTC
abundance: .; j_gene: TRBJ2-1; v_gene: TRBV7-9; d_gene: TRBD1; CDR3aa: CATGTGGFGEQFF; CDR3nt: TGTGCCACCGGGACAGGGGGCTTCGGTGAGCAGTTCTTC
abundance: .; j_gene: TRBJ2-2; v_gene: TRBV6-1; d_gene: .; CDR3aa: CASQGGFVNTGELFF; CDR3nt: TGTGCCAGCCAAGGGGGTTTCGTGAACACCGGGGAGCTGTTTTTT
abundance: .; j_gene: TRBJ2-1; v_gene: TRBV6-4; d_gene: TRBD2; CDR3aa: CASSLLAGGPNEQFF; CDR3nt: TGTGCCAGCAGTTTACTAGCGGGAGGGCCAAATGAGCAGTTCTTC
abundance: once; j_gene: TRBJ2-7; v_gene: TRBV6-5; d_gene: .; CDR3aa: CASSYRGSGNYEQYF; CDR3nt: TGTGCCAGCAGTTATCGGGGTAGCGGTAACTACGAGCAGTACTTC
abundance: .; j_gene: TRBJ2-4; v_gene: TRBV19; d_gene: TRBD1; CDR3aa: CASSNPQGVDVNIQYF; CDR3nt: TGTGCCAGTAGTAACCCCCAGGGGGTAGACGTAAACATTCAGTACTTC
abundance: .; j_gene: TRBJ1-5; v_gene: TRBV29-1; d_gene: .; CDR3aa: CSVVEGRSNQPQHF; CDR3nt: TGCAGCGTGGTAGAGGGGAGGAGCAATCAGCCCCAGCATTTT
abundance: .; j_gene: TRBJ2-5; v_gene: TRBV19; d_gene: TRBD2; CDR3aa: CASSGGLAGTYERYF; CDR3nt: TGTGCCAGTAGTGGGGGACTAGCGGGAACCTACGAGCGGTACTTC
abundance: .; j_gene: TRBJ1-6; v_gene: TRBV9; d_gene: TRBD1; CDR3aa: CASSLQGGSLDSPLHF; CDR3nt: TGTGCCAGCAGCCTACAGGGGGGAAGTCTTGATTCACCCCTCCACTTT
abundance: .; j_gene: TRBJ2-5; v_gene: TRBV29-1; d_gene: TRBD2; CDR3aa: CSVSSGTSGGTTQYF; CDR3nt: TGCAGCGTTTCGTCCGGGACTAGCGGGGGGACGACCCAGTACTTC
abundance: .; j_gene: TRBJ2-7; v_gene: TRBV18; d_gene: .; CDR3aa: CASSPPVRTLYEQYF; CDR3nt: TGTGCCAGCTCACCACCGGTTAGAACTCTGTACGAGCAGTACTTC
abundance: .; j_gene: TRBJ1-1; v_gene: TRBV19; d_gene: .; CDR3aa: CASSIGKRTEAFF; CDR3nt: TGTGCCAGTAGTATAGGGAAGCGCACTGAAGCTTTCTTT
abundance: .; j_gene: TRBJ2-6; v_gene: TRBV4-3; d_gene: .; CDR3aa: CASSQDPFGGANVLTF; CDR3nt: TGCGCCAGCAGCCAAGACCCCTTCGGTGGGGCCAACGTCCTGACTTTC
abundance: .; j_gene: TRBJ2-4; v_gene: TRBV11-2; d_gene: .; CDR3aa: CASSREQGTVAKNIQYF; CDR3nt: TGTGCCAGCAGCCGAGAACAGGGTACGGTAGCCAAAAACATTCAGTACTTC
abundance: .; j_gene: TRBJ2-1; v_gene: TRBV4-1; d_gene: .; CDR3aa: CASSQGGVRDSYNEQFF; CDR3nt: TGCGCCAGCAGCCAAGGGGGGGTTCGGGACTCCTACAATGAGCAGTTCTTC
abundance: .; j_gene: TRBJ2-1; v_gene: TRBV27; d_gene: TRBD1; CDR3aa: CASSSGGEQFF; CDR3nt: TGTGCCAGCAGTTCAGGGGGTGAGCAGTTCTTC
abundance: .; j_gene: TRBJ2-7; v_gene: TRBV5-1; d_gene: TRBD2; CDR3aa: CASSALAGLASYEQCF; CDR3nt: TGCGCCAGCAGCGCTCTGGCGGGACTAGCGTCCTACGAGCAGTGCTTC
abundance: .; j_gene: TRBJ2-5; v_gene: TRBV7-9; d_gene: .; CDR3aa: CASSPTPSPVETQYF; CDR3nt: TGTGCCAGCAGCCCCACGCCCTCTCCAGTGGAGACCCAGTACTTC
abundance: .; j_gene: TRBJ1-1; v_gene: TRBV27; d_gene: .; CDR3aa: CASSSSAGEAFF; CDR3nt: TGTGCCAGCAGTTCCTCCGCGGGTGAAGCTTTCTTT
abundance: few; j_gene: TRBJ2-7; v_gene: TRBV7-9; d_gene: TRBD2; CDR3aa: CASSPRAGRVYEQYF; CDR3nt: TGTGCCAGCAGTCCCAGGGCAGGGAGGGTCTACGAGCAGTACTTC
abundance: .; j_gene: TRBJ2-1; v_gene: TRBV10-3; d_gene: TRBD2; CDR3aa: CAIRGDYPNEQFF; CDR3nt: TGTGCCATCAGGGGGGACTACCCTAATGAGCAGTTCTTC
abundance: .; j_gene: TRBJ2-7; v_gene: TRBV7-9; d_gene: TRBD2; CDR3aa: CASSSWTSGRAYEQYF; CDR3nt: TGTGCCAGCAGCTCGTGGACTAGCGGGCGAGCCTACGAGCAGTACTTC
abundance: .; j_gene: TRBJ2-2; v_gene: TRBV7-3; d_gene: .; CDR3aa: CASSPTGYAGELFF; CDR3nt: TGTGCCAGCAGCCCTACCGGGTATGCCGGGGAGCTGTTTTTT
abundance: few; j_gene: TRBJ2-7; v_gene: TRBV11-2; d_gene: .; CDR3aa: CASSVSRDRPYEQYF; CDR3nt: TGTGCCAGCAGCGTGTCGCGGGACAGACCCTACGAGCAGTACTTC
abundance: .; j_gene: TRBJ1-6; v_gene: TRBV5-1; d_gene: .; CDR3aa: CASSRSGDNSPLHF; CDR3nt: TGCGCCAGCAGCCGCTCAGGGGATAATTCACCCCTCCACTTT
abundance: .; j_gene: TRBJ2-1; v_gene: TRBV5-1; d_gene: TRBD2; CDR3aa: CASSLAPLAGRNEQFF; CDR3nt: TGCGCCAGCAGCTTGGCCCCCCTAGCGGGGCGAAATGAGCAGTTCTTC
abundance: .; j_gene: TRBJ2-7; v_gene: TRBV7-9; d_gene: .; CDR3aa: CASSLAGGASEQYF; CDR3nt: TGTGCCAGCAGCTTAGCTGGAGGGGCCAGCGAGCAGTACTTC
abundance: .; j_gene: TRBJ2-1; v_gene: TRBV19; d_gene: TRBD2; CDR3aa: CASSIPSLIGGRADNEQFF; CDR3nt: TGTGCCAGTAGTATCCCCTCCCTGATTGGCGGGAGGGCCGACAATGAGCAGTTCTTC
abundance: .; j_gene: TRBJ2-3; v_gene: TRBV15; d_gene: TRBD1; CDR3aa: CATGTGSTDTQYF; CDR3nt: TGTGCCACCGGGACAGGGAGCACAGATACGCAGTATTTT
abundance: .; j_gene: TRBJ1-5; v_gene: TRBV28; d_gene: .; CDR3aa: CASSYNQPQHF; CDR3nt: TGTGCCAGCTCCTACAATCAGCCCCAGCATTTT
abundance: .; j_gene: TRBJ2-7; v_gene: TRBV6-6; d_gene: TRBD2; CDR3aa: CASSYVTSGPFYEQYF; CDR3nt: TGTGCCAGCAGTTACGTGACTAGCGGTCCTTTTTACGAGCAGTACTTC
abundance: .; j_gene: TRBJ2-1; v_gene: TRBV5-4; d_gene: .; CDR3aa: CASSLGTHGNEQFF; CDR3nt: TGTGCCAGCAGCTTGGGCACCCACGGTAATGAGCAGTTCTTC
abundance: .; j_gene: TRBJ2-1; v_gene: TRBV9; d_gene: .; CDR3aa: CASSVAQGGEQFF; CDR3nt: TGTGCCAGCAGCGTAGCACAGGGCGGTGAGCAGTTCTTC